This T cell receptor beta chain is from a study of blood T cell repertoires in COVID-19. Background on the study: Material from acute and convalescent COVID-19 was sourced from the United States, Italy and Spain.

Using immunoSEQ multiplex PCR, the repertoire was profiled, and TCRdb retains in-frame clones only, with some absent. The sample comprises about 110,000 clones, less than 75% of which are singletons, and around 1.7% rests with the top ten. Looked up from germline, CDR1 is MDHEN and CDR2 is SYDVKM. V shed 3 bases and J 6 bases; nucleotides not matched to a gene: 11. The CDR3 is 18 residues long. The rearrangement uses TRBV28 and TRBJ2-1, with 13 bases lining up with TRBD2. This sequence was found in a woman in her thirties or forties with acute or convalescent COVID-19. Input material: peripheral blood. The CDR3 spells CASSFGLAGAPSLNEQFF. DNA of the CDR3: TGTGCCAGCAGTTTTGGACTAGCGGGGGCCCCATCTCTCAATGAGCAGTTCTTC.